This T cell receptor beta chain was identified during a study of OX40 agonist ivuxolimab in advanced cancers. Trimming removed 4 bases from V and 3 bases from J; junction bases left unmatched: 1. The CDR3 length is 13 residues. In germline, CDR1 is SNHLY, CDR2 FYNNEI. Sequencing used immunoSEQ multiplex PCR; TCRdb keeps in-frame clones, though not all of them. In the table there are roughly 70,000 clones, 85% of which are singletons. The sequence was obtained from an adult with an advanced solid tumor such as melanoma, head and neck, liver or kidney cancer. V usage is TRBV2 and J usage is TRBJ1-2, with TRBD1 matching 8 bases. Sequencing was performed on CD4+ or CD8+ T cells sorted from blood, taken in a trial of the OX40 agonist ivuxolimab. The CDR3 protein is CASSGQGYYGYTF. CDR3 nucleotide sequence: TGTGCCAGCAGTGGACAGGGGTACTATGGCTACACCTTC.